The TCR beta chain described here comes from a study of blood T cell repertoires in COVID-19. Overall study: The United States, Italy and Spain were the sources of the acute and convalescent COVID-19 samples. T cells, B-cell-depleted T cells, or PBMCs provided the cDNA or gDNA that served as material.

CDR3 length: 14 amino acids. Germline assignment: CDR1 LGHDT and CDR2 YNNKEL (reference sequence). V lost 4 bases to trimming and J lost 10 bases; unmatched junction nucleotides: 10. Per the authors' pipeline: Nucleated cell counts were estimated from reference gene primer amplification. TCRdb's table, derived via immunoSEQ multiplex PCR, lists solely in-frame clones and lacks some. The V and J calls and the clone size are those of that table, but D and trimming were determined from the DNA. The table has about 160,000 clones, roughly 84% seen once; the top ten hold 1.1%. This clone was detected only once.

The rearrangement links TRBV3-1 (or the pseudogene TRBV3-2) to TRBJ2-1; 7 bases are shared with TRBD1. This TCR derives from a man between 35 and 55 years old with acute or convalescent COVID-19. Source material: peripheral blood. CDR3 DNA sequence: TGTGCCAGCAGCCCGCTCGGGACAGTTGACGAGCAGTTCTTC. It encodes CASSPLGTVDEQFF.